This T cell receptor (beta chain) emerged from a study of vaccination and CD4 T cells after COVID-19. Sample treatment: roughly ten-day PBMC culture with coronavirus spike peptide pools or control peptides (ViraFEST assay). With the Oncomine TCR Beta short-read assay, DNA from cultured CD4+ T cells was sequenced. Genomic DNA was extracted from cultured CD4+ T cells. TCRdb recomputed calls from the PCR reads with MiXCR, one row per CDR3 protein. Seen here are 10,000 or so distinct CDR3 sequences, about 66% observed once, and the top ten hold over 20%. Deletions cut 5 bases from V and 6 bases from J, with 20 bases between. CDR1 is SEHNR and CDR2 is FQNEAQ in the germline V gene (reference sequence). This CDR3 contains 15 residues. With regard to this clonotype: Antigen specificity is unknown.

Whole-study findings and limits: The median number of SARS-CoV-2-reactive clonotypes increased from about 20 to 38, a change that did not reach significance. Convalescent patients' clones that were vaccine-specific were spike mono-reactive in 304 of 307 cases.

This chain uses TRBV7-9 with TRBJ2-7; D perhaps matches TRBD1 (6 bases). Sequencing was done on a sample of CD4+ T cells from blood, cultured in vitro. The sequence derives from a human donor who had recovered from COVID-19. As DNA, the CDR3 is TGTGCCAGCAGCCAAAGGTTGGGGCAGGGGCTCGAGCAGTACTTC. Its translation: CASSQRLGQGLEQYF.